This TCR beta chain was identified in a study of read filtering for tumor transcriptome and immune sequencing. About the study: DNase treatment preceded whole-transcriptome library preparation. Points from the study as a whole: Without single-read clonotypes, shared clonotype proportions correlated more between IR-seq and RNA-seq. Around 82% of IR-seq clonotypes had a single read, yet these held around 3.3% of reads. RNA-seq captured clonotypes less deeply and reliably than IR-seq.

Germline V CDR1 and CDR2: SGHVS, FQNEAQ. V gave up 1 base and J gave up 0 bases; unmatched junction bases: 10. The CDR3 is 19 amino acids. This clonotype came up many times. Its cognate antigen is unknown. Molecular barcoded adaptors covering alpha/delta and beta/gamma chains were used on roughly 400 ng RNA. TCRdb analysed the reads with MiXCR anew, one entry per CDR3 protein. The table records approximately 90,000 distinct CDR3 sequences, around 12% of them present only once. The rearrangement links TRBV7-8 to TRBJ1-5, with 9 bases lining up with TRBD1. The specimen was a population of CD138-negative cells sorted from bone marrow. The receptor was isolated from a donor at least 40 years old with multiple myeloma. The CDR3 bases are TGTGCCAGCAGCTTAGTGCGGACAGGGGATTGGGGTAGCAATCAGCCCCAGCATTTT. Translation gives CASSLVRTGDWGSNQPQHF.